This T cell receptor (beta chain) originates from a study of spatial heterogeneity in lung cancer. The overall study: Sequence detection consistently recorded a greater number of beta-chain than alpha-chain sequences.

Time point denoted: sample taken at primary tumor resection. Unsorted whole RNA samples from tumor, nontumor lung or frozen PBMC were sequenced. A total of over 70 untreated early-stage non-small cell lung cancer patients served as donors. This clonotype came up a few times. In the library, each TCR cDNA molecule bore its own unique molecular identifier. MiXCR, applied by TCRdb to the 5' RACE reads, yields one record per CDR3 protein. The top ten clones hold about a tenth of a sample with approximately 12,000 distinct CDR3 sequences, roughly 6.2% of them seen once. Germline V CDR1 and CDR2: SGHAT, FQNNGV. Germline trimming cut 1 base from V and 5 bases from J; bases unmatched to any gene: 7. The CDR3 totals 16 residues.

The rearrangement uses TRBV11-2 and TRBJ2-7; the match to TRBD2 covers 11 bases. The TCR sequence derives from a male donor with early-stage non-small cell lung cancer. Sequencing was performed on normal lung tissue next to the tumor, taken at surgery. In DNA form, the CDR3 reads TGTGCCAGCAGCTTAGTAGGGACTAGCGGCGGGGACGAGCAGTACTTC. This gives the protein CASSLVGTSGGDEQYF.